This entry describes one T cell receptor beta chain. The antigen it recognizes is unknown. Base qualities are missing; no much larger clone stands one base away. In total, 666 healthy bone marrow donors made up the cohort. At the time of sampling, all cohort members were nominally healthy, though unrecorded immune exposures were likely present. The donor was CMV seronegative and was included in the group of under 450 seronegative cohort members. Every donor gave a peripheral blood sample, and the peripheral blood mononuclear cells from that sample were used for TCR beta sequencing. Genomic DNA extraction from the blood cell samples was performed with the Qiagen DNeasy Blood Extraction Kit. From the germline V gene (reference sequence), CDR1 is MNHEY and CDR2 is SMNVEV. Trimming at the junction amounts to 1 base on V and 1 base on J, and the germline ends lie 8 bases apart. Including the terminal cysteine and phenylalanine, the CDR3 comprises 14 residues. Just CDR3 DNA is preserved here, 42 bases in frame from base 1.

These data belong to a study of cytomegalovirus exposure and HLA in healthy donors (dated by TCRdb to about 2017). Regarding the complete study: According to an earlier analysis of a few hundred of the donors, about 180 million T cells yielded 90 million to 140 million unique TCR beta sequences and around 280 Gb of sequence data. In the later analysis, no new phenotypic data were used to find candidate immune exposures; instead, reliance was placed on TCR beta sequences and their occurrence across donors. Along with the roughly 700-subject first cohort, a separate validation cohort of roughly 110 different subjects was used. An early release covering 550 to 700 HLA-typed donors comprised approximately 290 gigabases of sequencing data and 85 million to 100 million unique TCR sequences. Every discovery cohort repertoire had been produced on one sequencing platform. The study was designed to test whether signatures of past pathogen exposure could be identified by cataloging public T cell receptors. On average, around 240,000 unique TCR beta nucleotide sequences were sequenced per donor among 398 genotyped donors of the cohort, with 15% to 20% of those sequences being non-productive. Using immunosequencing, the study profiled T cell repertoires from 666 subjects and related those repertoires to cytomegalovirus serostatus. To predict cytomegalovirus infection status, the study combined high-throughput TCR immunosequencing, statistical association of individual TCRs with disease status, and machine learning. Both class I and class II loci were covered by HLA typing, at four-digit resolution. In an earlier analysis of roughly 580 of the donors, high-throughput TCR beta sequencing was used to judge whether each TCR beta V gene segment behaved as functional or pseudogenic. Because of strong linkage in the cohort, roughly five DR-DQ haplotypes were treated as single units for association and clustering. Donor age, sex, ethnicity and CMV serostatus were collected together with the repertoire data. The genetic ancestry cluster associated with self-reported Caucasian donors included 65% to 90% of the roughly 400 genotyped donors. To study patterns of TCR occurrence, a later analysis re-analyzed previously published TCR beta repertoires from more than 550 donors and added high-resolution HLA genotyping. Genome-wide SNP genotypes for about 65% of the roughly 670 donors were used in a later genetic analysis, which treated that subset as a discovery cohort. Typing coverage differed by locus: A, B, C, DRB1 and DQB1 were typed in roughly 629-630 donors, DQA1 in around 500, DPA1 in 600 to 610, and DPB1 in 472.

Libraries were prepared through the immunoSEQ multiplex PCR assay. The multiplex PCR relied on a mix of 60 forward primers for TCR Vbeta segments and 13 reverse primers for TCR Jbeta segments. The CDR3 region of rearranged TCR beta genes was amplified from genomic DNA with a multiplex PCR assay. Amplified TCR beta libraries were sequenced as 87-base-pair reads on the Illumina HiSeq System. From the authors' description of their analysis: In a later analysis, tens of millions of unique TCR beta chains were counted across the 650 to 750 repertoires, and roughly 10 million of these chains were shared by at least two donors. Raw reads were error-corrected and collapsed into unique sequences by a nearest-neighbor algorithm in which closely related sequences were merged to remove PCR and sequencing errors. V, D and J gene segments were assigned by aligning CDR3 sequences to IMGT reference sequences. For a sequence to be retained, a match of at least six nucleotides to both a V gene segment and a J gene segment was required. Rearrangements were called productive when the CDR3 lacked stop codons and stayed in frame with V and J; all others were non-productive. Following IMGT convention, CDR3 was defined as the stretch from the second conserved V-encoded cysteine up to the conserved J-encoded phenylalanine. The earlier analysis of about 610 of the donors excluded any sequence lacking an unambiguous match to a single V gene segment. An earlier analysis of around 600 of the donors classified V segments as functional when productive rearrangements were above 56.7% and as segregating when the standard deviation between donors was above 5%. A statistical classification framework was developed to diagnose cytomegalovirus status using the catalog of TCR beta chain sequences. In a later analysis, V and J genes were assigned by comparing TCR nucleotide sequences against IMGT/GENE-DB human TR gene sequences. The TCRdist pipeline was used in a later analysis to assign CDR3 sequences and most-parsimonious VDJ recombination scenarios. In a later analysis, every TCR beta chain was defined by the combination of its CDR3 amino acid sequence and its V-gene family, and reads without a unique V-gene family were dropped. As a way to deal with suspected cross-contamination and a sequencing artifact, a later analysis dropped over 550 nucleotide sequences that were highly shared and had low generation probability. In a later analysis, a clonal expansion index for each public chain was calculated from normalized within-repertoire ranks of inferred template counts. In a later analysis, generation probabilities were computed using a VDJ recombination model fitted to out-of-frame rearrangements, and the results were checked against IGoR. Hypergeometric tests were used in a later analysis to score TCR-TCR, TCR-HLA and TCR-CMV co-occurrence, with a repertoire-size bias correction applied to the TCR pairs. False discovery rates were estimated in a later analysis by permuting HLA or CMV assignments 20 times. In a later analysis, co-occurring TCRs were grouped using DBSCAN, with TCRdist sequence similarity added in when clustering inside HLA-allele-positive subsets. Repertoires with fewer than 30,000 or more than 120,000 public chains, plus five repertoires with anomalous nucleotide sharing, were excluded from co-occurrence clustering. TCRdb took over this immuneACCESS table, retaining in-frame rearrangements with V and J assigned. Such tables are incomplete; in checked studies, under half of the missing clones stem from an unresolved V gene, and the remainder is unexplained. V and J calls and clone size are given by that table; D and trimming were obtained from the DNA. In this sample the table shows about 160,000 clones, about 71% of which occur a single time. The top ten hold approximately 2.8% of the sample.

What the work shows at the level of the full study, not this receptor alone: Because HLA typing was missing for some donors at each locus, association tests included only the typed subset. Some IMGT-functional V segments, including TRBV6-2 and TRBV6-3, could not be told apart with the 87-base-pair reads, so those segments were excluded. In a later genetic analysis, fewer N-insertions in productive TCRs were reported among donors in an Asian-associated ancestry cluster than the approximately 710-donor mean. The authors suggested that the approach could potentially be extended to other disease states and immunological phenotypes. The earlier analysis of almost 600 of the donors excluded approximately 15 rarely observed V segments, including chromosome 9 orphons, because counts were too low. According to a later analysis, parvovirus B19, influenza, CMV and Epstein-Barr virus appeared linked to several top co-occurrence clusters. In a later analysis, TCR association rates were found to vary across HLA loci, with the most associated TCRs seen for DRB1 alleles and the fewest for HLA-C alleles. A later analysis found that most CMV-associated TCR beta chains appeared HLA-restricted, with HLA associations seemingly driven largely by CMV exposure. CMV serostatus was the only immune exposure information available for the cohort. A cluster of highly shared sequence variants was judged likely to be a technical artifact of the sequencing pipeline. In an earlier analysis of 587 of the donors, most TCR beta V segments appeared in productive rearrangements about 87% or about 30% of the time, broadly matching IMGT annotations. Strong co-occurrence of HLA alleles, especially DR and DQ, made assigning TCR associations to individual alleles difficult. A total of 150 to 200 TCR beta chains were listed by the study as associated with cytomegalovirus. The classifier was reported to diagnose cytomegalovirus status with high specificity and sensitivity in both the original and validation cohorts. V-gene and J-gene trimming of TCR beta chains was associated with a missense DCLRE1C variant in a later genetic analysis, and the association was replicated in an independent cohort. Specific HLA alleles were associated with roughly 17,000 TCR beta sequences at a false discovery rate of 0.05 in a later analysis. In a later analysis, HLA-associated TCR beta chains were found to be more clonally expanded and to have lower generation probabilities than equally common non-associated chains. Most TCR sequences were seen in very few donors, while some public TCRs were found in many individuals. This cohort had only TCR beta chains sequenced, and the lack of alpha or paired-chain data limited which features could be detected. A few of the identified cytomegalovirus-associated TCR beta chains were confirmed in vitro to be specific for cytomegalovirus antigens. A further reported finding was that TCR beta sequences accurately predicted the HLA-A and HLA-B alleles for most subjects in the first cohort. Linkage disequilibrium might explain the correlated functional status among segregating V segments, but an unknown experimental factor could not be excluded. Sequencing depth was assumed to be roughly uniform across donors in the presence/absence analyses, though that assumption may not hold.

Recombination linked TRBV27 to TRBJ2-7; perhaps TRBD1 is the D gene, with 6 bases matching. This TCR derives from a woman in her thirties in good health and CMV-seronegative. The specimen was PBMCs. The DNA is as follows: TGTGCCAGCAGTTTATTGGACAGATCCTACGAGCAGTACTTC. The resulting protein is CASSLLDRSYEQYF.